The subject of this entry is one T cell receptor (beta chain). Sequenced by immunoSEQ multiplex PCR; TCRdb stores in-frame clones only, minus some. Of fewer than 70,000 clones in the sample, around 80% are singletons; the top ten hold about 2.2%. The record originates from a study of OX40 agonist ivuxolimab in advanced cancers. V was cut by 3 bases and J by 2 bases, with 15 bases left in between. Germline CDR1 is MDHEN and CDR2 is SYDVKM. There are 16 residues in the CDR3. The sequence was collected from an adult with an advanced solid tumor such as melanoma, head and neck, liver or kidney cancer. The chain carries TRBV28 and TRBJ2-3; D gene unclear. Sequences were derived from CD4+ or CD8+ T cells sorted from blood, sampled in a trial of the OX40 agonist ivuxolimab. The CDR3 bases are TGTGCCAGCAGTTTGTCGCTCGACACCTTCACAGATACGCAGTATTTT. Its translation: CASSLSLDTFTDTQYF.